This passage covers 26 T cell receptor beta chains from one sample sequenced in a study of Graves' ophthalmopathy and Graves' hyperthyroidism. RNA transcripts yielded amplified TCR beta CDR3 regions. Second-round multiplex PCR came after first-round RT-PCR with HTBI primers. TCRdb called the multiplex PCR reads again in MiXCR, with one record for every CDR3 protein. The table has around 1,200,000 distinct CDR3 sequences, around a third seen once. Source material: peripheral blood or thyroid tissue (not recorded which). These receptors all come from an adult man with Graves' hyperthyroidism.

There are a few counts of this clonotype. The J gene is TRBJ1-5, the V gene TRBV2, with 8 bases fitting TRBD1. The CDR3 is 13 residues long. Germline CDR1 SNHLY, CDR2 FYNNEI. The J segment lost 11 bases and the V segment lost 3 bases, leaving 6 bases of the junction unmatched. This CDR3 reads CASSDRGQETQHF. The CDR3 DNA follows: TGTGCCAGCAGTGACAGGGGGCAAGAGACCCAGCATTTT. Variable domain in full (rest from reference TRBV2 and TRBJ1-5): EPEVTQTPSHQVTQMGQEVILRCVPISNHLYFYWYRQILGQKVEFLVSFYNNEISEKSEIFDDQFSVERPDGSNFTLKIRSTKLEDSAMYFCASSDRGQETQHFGDGTRLSIL.

This clonotype has a count of ten or more. This chain uses TRBV5-6 with TRBJ1-1; D remains unclear. Trimming cost V 4 bases and J 0 bases, with 10 bases left between them. This CDR3 region has 14 residues. CDR1 and CDR2 (germline): SGHDT, YYEEEE. The CDR3, as DNA: TGTGCCAGCAGCCCGGGATGGATGAACACTGAAGCTTTCTTT. Its protein is CASSPGWMNTEAFF.

Concerning this clonotype itself: Since a much larger clone is just one base distant, this may be a read error. The chain couples TRBV4-1 to TRBJ2-7; D not certain. The CDR3 has 13 residues. Germline V CDR1 and CDR2: MGHRA, YSYEKL. The DNA for the CDR3 is TGCGTCAGCAGCCAAGAAGCGCAGGACGAGCAGTACTTC. This encodes CVSSQEAQDEQYF.

Comments on this clonotype: This may stem from a read error, because a much larger clone lies one nucleotide away. The rearrangement joins TRBV10-3 to TRBJ1-1; D unclear. V was pared by 4 bases and J by 11 bases, with 11 bases between. Germline-derived CDR1 and CDR2 are ENHRY and SYGVKD. The CDR3 extends over 11 amino acids. DNA of the CDR3: TGTGCCATCAGTGCTGGCAGTGCGGCTTTCTTT. Encoded protein: CAISAGSAAFF.

This clonotype was picked up many times. This chain joins TRBV7-3 and TRBJ2-5, with 9 bases fitting TRBD1. The length of the CDR3 is 15 residues. The germline gives CDR1 SGHTA, CDR2 FQGTGA. V dropped 4 bases and J dropped 5; count of bases not matched to a gene: 8. CDR3 amino acids: CASSSGQGREETQYF. CDR3 nucleotides: TGTGCCAGCAGCTCGGGACAGGGAAGGGAGGAGACCCAGTACTTC.

The chain recombines TRBV12-3 or TRBV12-4 with TRBJ2-7, with 8 bases that match TRBD1. J was trimmed by 4 bases and V by 5 bases; bases with no gene match: 13. The CDR3 has 16 residues. The CDR3 loop reads CASSRRTGILAYEQYF. The CDR3 DNA is TGTGCCAGCAGTCGACGGACAGGGATATTAGCGTACGAGCAGTACTTC.

In its sample, this clonotype was seen many times. V usage is TRBV19 and J usage is TRBJ1-6, with D hard to call. The CDR3 length is 15 residues. The germline V gene encodes CDR1 LNHDA and CDR2 SQIVND (reference sequence). Trimming left V 5 bases short and J 11 bases short, with 19 bases between. The CDR3 region is CASSPPRGLWTPLHF. The CDR3 coding sequence is TGTGCCAGTAGTCCTCCCCGGGGTTTGTGGACACCCCTCCACTTT. The full variable domain, its missing parts supplied by reference TRBV19 and TRBJ1-6, is DGGITQSPKYLFRKEGQNVTLSCEQNLNHDAMYWYRQDPGQGLRLIYYSQIVNDFQKGDIAEGYSVSREKKESFPLTVTSAQKNPTAFYLCASSPPRGLWTPLHFGNGTRLTVT.

This clonotype showed up just once. The chain recombines TRBV25-1 with TRBJ1-5; no definite D call. Germline V gives CDR1 MGHDK, CDR2 SYGVNS. The CDR3 totals 13 residues. V lost 8 bases and J lost 1, with 9 bases in between. The CDR3 is CASGPGSNQPQHF. CDR3 nucleotide sequence: TGTGCCAGCGGGCCGGGGAGCAATCAGCCCCAGCATTTT.

This chain uses TRBV20-1 with TRBJ1-5; 8 nucleotides align to TRBD1. The CDR3 sequence is 16 residues long. The V segment lost 6 bases and the J segment 5 bases; nucleotides outside the gene matches: 15. Germline loops: CDR1 DFQATT, CDR2 SNEGSKA (reference sequence). The CDR3 sequence: CSAPGGRGRRDQPQHF. CDR3 in DNA: TGCAGTGCCCCGGGGGGCAGGGGGCGCCGAGATCAGCCCCAGCATTTT.

This clonotype was recorded only once. This chain uses TRBV7-9 with TRBJ1-2, with D maybe TRBD1 (5 bases). Trimming took off 2 bases at V and 0 bases at J, with 22 bases between the two ends. This CDR3 region has 19 residues. Germline lookup yields CDR1 SEHNR and CDR2 FQNEAQ (reference sequence). CDR3 bases: TGTGCCAGCAGCTTACCACTAGCGGGGCAATCTACGGCTAACTATGGCTACACCTTC. It specifies CASSLPLAGQSTANYGYTF. The entire variable domain, with the rest obtained from reference TRBV7-9 and TRBJ1-2, is as follows: DTGVSQNPRHKITKRGQNVTFRCDPISEHNRLYWYRQTLGQGPEFLTYFQNEAQLEKSRLLSDRFSAERPKGSFSTLEIQRTEQGDSAMYLCASSLPLAGQSTANYGYTFGSGTRLTVV.

The chain links TRBV5-6 to TRBJ2-2; D perhaps matches TRBD1 (5 bases). Deletions cut 0 bases from V and 4 bases from J, with 10 bases between. This CDR3 contains 15 residues. The germline CDR1 and CDR2 sequences are SGHDT and YYEEEE. The DNA of the CDR3 is TGTGCCAGCAGCTTGGCTCAGACAGTCACCGGGGAGCTGTTTTTT. This encodes CASSLAQTVTGELFF. The whole variable domain, filled in from reference TRBV5-6 and TRBJ2-2, reads DAGVTQSPTHLIKTRGQQVTLRCSPKSGHDTVSWYQQALGQGPQFIFQYYEEEERQRGNFPDRFSGHQFPNYSSELNVNALLLGDSALYLCASSLAQTVTGELFFGEGSRLTVL.

This chain links TRBV20-1 with TRBJ2-5, with TRBD1 identical over 10 bases. Germline V gene sequence: CDR1 DFQATT, CDR2 SNEGSKA (reference sequence). This CDR3 has 17 amino acids. The trim removed 4 bases at V and 1 base at J, leaving 12 bases unmatched. CDR3 amino acids: CSAKDRGRRGGQETQYF. CDR3 DNA: TGCAGTGCTAAAGACAGGGGGCGCAGGGGAGGCCAAGAGACCCAGTACTTC.

The genes are TRBV10-3 and TRBJ2-7; the D is unclear. The CDR3 consists of 11 residues. V gave up 0 bases and J gave up 10 bases, with 7 bases separating them. The germline V gene encodes CDR1 ENHRY and CDR2 SYGVKD. CDR3 in amino acids: CAISESKGQYF. The CDR3 nucleotides are TGTGCCATCAGTGAGTCGAAGGGACAGTACTTC.

This clonotype was picked up many times. The CDR3: CSVSDRGQNWSYEQYF. CDR3 in DNA: TGCAGCGTTTCGGACAGGGGGCAAAATTGGTCCTACGAGCAGTACTTC. The chain carries TRBV29-1 and TRBJ2-7; 11 bases align to TRBD1. Germline values: CDR1 SQVTM, CDR2 ANQGSEA. V lost 5 bases to trimming and J lost 1 base; unmatched junction nucleotides: 10. The CDR3 spans 16 residues.

The rearrangement joins TRBV10-2 to TRBJ2-7, with D perhaps matching TRBD1 (6 bases). CDR1 and CDR2 from the germline V gene are WSHSY and SAAADI. Trimming cost V 2 bases and J 0 bases, with 8 bases left between them. This CDR3 has 14 residues. CDR3 in amino acids: CASSETGPSYEQYF. The CDR3 DNA reads TGCGCCAGCAGTGAGACAGGGCCCTCCTACGAGCAGTACTTC.

This clonotype was counted ten times or more. This rearrangement joins TRBV19 to TRBJ1-6; D remains unclear. This CDR3 is built from 12 residues. Deletions cut 6 bases from V and 7 bases from J, with 7 bases between. Germline V gene lookup returns CDR1 LNHDA and CDR2 SQIVND (reference sequence). CDR3 nucleotide sequence: TGTGCCAGTAGATCACGGAATTCACCCCTCCACTTT. Its translation: CASRSRNSPLHF.

This clonotype was observed a handful of times. The chain joins TRBV28 to TRBJ1-5, with no clear D. Germline V gene data show CDR1 as MDHEN and CDR2 as SYDVKM. Trimming stripped 2 bases from V and 0 bases from J, with 8 bases between. CDR3 size: 15 residues. CDR3 loop: CASSLSINSNQPQHF. CDR3 bases: TGTGCCAGCAGTTTAAGCATAAATAGCAATCAGCCCCAGCATTTT.

J is TRBJ1-5 and V is TRBV18; D remains ambiguous. The CDR3 spans 15 residues. Trimming cost V 3 bases and J 3 bases, with 12 bases left between them. The V gene's germline CDR1 is KGHSH and CDR2 LQKENI. As DNA, the CDR3 is TGTGCCAGCTCACCGGGCAAGCAGTACAATCAGCCCCAGCATTTT. Its translation is CASSPGKQYNQPQHF.

The sample holds a few counts of this clonotype. This may be a read error: a much more frequent sequence differs by one nucleotide. CDR3 protein: CASSPGMAGTEAFF. CDR3 DNA: TGTGCCAGCAGTCCGGGGATGGCGGGCACTGAAGCTTTCTTT. The chain couples TRBV7-9 to TRBJ1-1; no reliable D call. There are 14 residues in the CDR3. Germline V CDR1 and CDR2: SEHNR, FQNEAQ (reference sequence). Trimming pared 6 bases from V and 4 bases from J, leaving 15 bases between.

This sequence joins TRBV9 and TRBJ2-2; 11 bases match TRBD2. The CDR3 is 20 amino acids. V shed 4 bases and J 1 base; nucleotides not matched to a gene: 15. CDR1 and CDR2 from the germline V gene are SGDLS and YYNGEE. The CDR3 loop reads CASSPFWSGLAGGNTGELFF. The CDR3 DNA follows: TGTGCCAGCAGCCCCTTCTGGTCGGGGCTAGCGGGAGGGAACACCGGGGAGCTGTTTTTT.

Worth noting for this clonotype: A much larger clone sits a single nucleotide away, making a read error possible. CDR3 bases: TGTGTCAGCAGCCCCTCTGGGGGGCCTTCACCCCTCCACTTT. Amino acid sequence: CVSSPSGGPSPLHF. The rearrangement links TRBV7-9 to TRBJ1-6; TRBD1 is a possible D gene (6 bases). There are 14 residues in the CDR3. The germline V gene encodes CDR1 SEHNR and CDR2 FQNEAQ (reference sequence).

The chain recombines TRBV3-1 with TRBJ1-1; the D gene is possibly TRBD1 (5 bases). The CDR3 runs 12 residues. Germline CDR1 is LGHDT and CDR2 is YNNKEL (reference sequence). V was shortened by 1 base and J by 10 bases, with 10 bases between the two germline ends. CDR3 sequence (DNA): TGTGCCAGCAGCCAAGGGACAAGTGGAGCTTTCTTT. Its protein is CASSQGTSGAFF.

This clonotype was seen ten or more times. This chain uses TRBV29-1 with TRBJ1-1; D is possibly TRBD1 (6 bases). The germline CDR1 and CDR2 sequences are SQVTM and ANQGSEA. V gave up 3 bases and J gave up 4 bases, with 12 bases separating them. The CDR3 contains 13 residues. CDR3 sequence reads: CSVDGGTITEAFF. The CDR3 coding sequence is TGCAGCGTTGACGGGGGGACAATCACTGAAGCTTTCTTT.

This clonotype appeared once. The CDR3 sequence: CATGRRRGKTYGYTF. The CDR3 nucleotides read TGTGCCACCGGACGACGGAGGGGGAAGACGTATGGCTACACCTTC. The chain combines TRBV15 with TRBJ1-2, with D tentatively TRBD1 (6 bases). V lost 8 bases, J lost 5 bases, and 21 bases lay in between. The length of the CDR3 is 15 residues. Germline values: CDR1 LNHNV, CDR2 YYDKDF (reference sequence). Combining the CDR3 with reference TRBV15 and TRBJ1-2 gives the whole variable domain DAMVIQNPRYQVTQFGKPVTLSCSQTLNHNVMYWYQQKSSQAPKLLFHYYDKDFNNEADTPDNFQSRRPNTSFCFLDIRSPGLGDTAMYLCATGRRRGKTYGYTFGSGTRLTVV.

This rearrangement joins TRBV29-1 to TRBJ2-7, with 11 bases fitting TRBD1. CDR1 is SQVTM, CDR2 ANQGSEA, per germline. Trimming took 8 bases from V and 3 from J; bases not matched to a gene: 3. CDR3 length: 12 amino acids. CDR3 nucleotides: TGCAGCCTCGGGACAGGGGGCTACGAGCAGTACTTC. This encodes CSLGTGGYEQYF.

Ten or more counts support this clonotype. V is TRBV4-1 and J is TRBJ1-1, with D perhaps matching TRBD1 (5 bases). The germline V and J ends were trimmed by 10 bases and 1 base, with 13 bases remaining between them. The CDR3 is 13 amino acids. The germline V gene encodes CDR1 MGHRA and CDR2 YSYEKL. Written as DNA, the CDR3 is TGCGCCACCGGGACGACGGCGAACACTGAAGCTTTCTTT. This translates into CATGTTANTEAFF.